The 2 T cell receptor beta chains reported below all come from one sample, sequenced in a study of regulatory T cells in long-lasting Graves disease. Building the TCR beta libraries relied on iRepertoire HTBI primers, and CDR3 regions underwent Arm-PCR. MiXCR was run by TCRdb on the multiplex PCR reads, yielding one entry per CDR3 protein. The sample holds about 470,000 distinct CDR3 sequences, more than 20% seen once. Time point of the sample: persistent/refractory GD, antithyroid drugs over 5 years with positive TRAb. PBMCs provided the RNA from which the TCR library was made. Specimen: peripheral blood mononuclear cells (PBMCs), collected when the disease was refractory, from a patient treated with antithyroid drugs. These receptor sequences come from a female donor with Graves disease.

The rearrangement joins TRBV29-1 to TRBJ1-1; tentative D call: TRBD1 (5 bases). There are 13 residues in the CDR3. Germline CDR1 is SQVTM and CDR2 is ANQGSEA. V lost 6 bases, J lost 4 bases, and 15 bases lay in between. CDR3 in DNA: TGCAGCGTGAAGTGGGGGTTCGGCACTGAAGCTTTCTTT. Translating gives CSVKWGFGTEAFF.

This clonotype was counted a few times. The J gene is TRBJ2-7, the V gene TRBV7-2, with TRBD2 matching 16 bases. V lost 4 bases and J lost 6; bases outside the gene matches: 9. Per the germline V gene, CDR1 is SGHTA and CDR2 is FQGNSA. The length of the CDR3 is 17 residues. The CDR3 loop reads CASSWGLAGGPRSEQYF. CDR3 DNA: TGTGCCAGCAGCTGGGGACTAGCGGGAGGGCCTCGGAGCGAGCAGTACTTC. The variable domain in full, with the rest retrieved from reference TRBV7-2 and TRBJ2-7, is GAGVSQSPSNKVTEKGKDVELRCDPISGHTALYWYRQSLGQGLEFLIYFQGNSAPDKSGLPSDRFSAERTGGSVSTLTIQRTQQEDSAVYLCASSWGLAGGPRSEQYFGPGTRLTVT.